This T cell receptor beta chain was sequenced for a study of blood T cell repertoires in COVID-19 (dated by TCRdb to 2020 to 2022). The study in broad terms: Samples covering the acute and convalescent phases of COVID-19 were provided by collaborators in the United States, Italy and Spain. The prospective study material was composed of cDNA or gDNA derived from T cells, B-cell-depleted T cells, or PBMCs. The dataset comprised deeply sampled blood TCRbeta repertoires from subjects exposed to, actively infected with, or recovered from COVID-19. A freely available public database, intended as a resource for researchers studying the immune response to SARS-CoV-2, is where the repertoires were released. The samples were drawn from the first 160 participants of the ongoing ImmuneRACE study and from roughly 1,300 subjects provided by 6 global collaborators. The sample metadata nearly always contained a de-identified subject ID, COVID-19 status, age in years and sex. Where HLA class I and class II types were available, the types were taken from metadata supplied by the sample provider, not from assay-based typing. Overall results and qualifications from the work: How much clinical and demographic metadata was included differed by source and by participant, and the metadata was provided uncurated.

As to this clone: This clone's antigen is unknown. Base qualities are not provided; no much larger clone lies one nucleotide away.

The immunoSEQ Assay, a bias-controlled multiplex PCR, was used to amplify TCRbeta CDR3 regions from genomic DNA. On the authors' methods: The number of nucleated cells in each sample was estimated by amplification of reference gene primers within the assay. Sequence reads were collapsed and filtered to measure the absolute abundance of every unique TCRbeta CDR3 rearrangement. Productive Simpson clonality was computed per sample as the square root of Simpson's diversity index over productive rearrangements. TCRdb holds this immuneACCESS table with in-frame rearrangements only. Some clones are missing; in checked studies, unresolved V genes explain under half, and the rest has no known cause. The DNA gave D and trimming, while V, J and clone size come from that table. Within this sample are hundreds of thousands of clones, with 86% of them counted one time only. Approximately 2% of the sample is in the top ten clones.

The cysteine opens and the phenylalanine closes a CDR3 of 13 amino acids. CDR3 DNA is the only sequence kept; it has 39 bases, read in frame from the first base. From a lookup of the germline V gene (reference sequence), CDR1 and CDR2 are MNHEY and SMNVEV. V is clipped by 5 bases and J by 4 bases, and the sequence between their germline boundaries is 11 bases long. Enrolling through a virtual design, the prospective study's participants ranged in age from roughly 18 to 100 years and lived across 20 to 30 United States geographic areas. In the prospective study, participants were assigned to cohorts based on the clinical history participants reported in a screening survey and a study questionnaire. Recovered participants in ImmuneRACE Cohort 3 were defined by two consecutive negative NP/OP PCR tests, clearance by a healthcare professional, or resolution of symptoms. In the prospective study, whole blood, serum and a nasopharyngeal or oropharyngeal swab were collected from each participant by mobile phlebotomists. Prospective study participants could optionally give additional blood draws and questionnaires over an approximately two-month period. Before DNA extraction, blood samples from the prospective study were shipped at room temperature or frozen.

The material sequenced was PBMCs or T cells enriched from blood (not recorded which). The sequence was collected from a woman aged 45-65 years who had recovered from COVID-19. The chain employs TRBV27 and TRBJ1-2; TRBD1 is a weak D gene call, 6 bases matching. The DNA is TGTGCCAGCAGTATAGGGGGATTCTATGGCTACACCTTC. Its translation is CASSIGGFYGYTF.